This entry describes one TCR beta chain. This clone's antigen is unknown. There are no base qualities to consult, and no much larger clone falls within one base. To prepare the library, the immunoSEQ multiplex PCR assay was applied. TCRdb limited this immuneACCESS table to in-frame rearrangements with V and J called. A share of clones is missing; checked studies link under half to unresolved V genes, and the rest is unexplained. The sample table records 85,000 to 90,000 clones; about three quarters of these occur just once. Over 12% of the sample belongs to the ten largest clones. This sample is drawn from a study of radiotherapy plus CTLA-4 blockade in lung cancer (dated by TCRdb to the late 2010s). Turning to the overall study: Objective responses were observed in 15% to 20% of enrolled patients, and disease control was achieved in roughly 30%. The full study reports these points: The strongest predictors of response, as reported, were early dynamic changes in blood T cell clones along with a rise in serum interferon-beta after radiation. After treatment with radiotherapy and ipilimumab, TCR clones that came from tumors expanded in the peripheral blood.

The germline V gene (reference sequence) sets CDR1 to SGHKS and CDR2 to YYEKEE. V drops 0 bases and J drops 1 base, leaving 16 bases in between. Measured from the cysteine to the phenylalanine, the CDR3 is 17 residues long. Only the CDR3 part of the read is kept: 51 bases, read in frame from the first base. The study evaluated CTLA-4 blockade (ipilimumab) given together with focal radiation therapy in patients who had chemo-refractory metastatic non-small-cell lung cancer. The sequence came from a human donor with non-small cell lung cancer that progressed on radiotherapy plus ipilimumab. Sequences were derived from peripheral blood, sampled from a patient treated with radiotherapy plus ipilimumab. The sequence links TRBV5-5 to TRBJ1-2; the D gene assignment is ambiguous. In nucleotides, the sequence is TGTGCCAGCAGCTTGGCCGAAGGAGCAGGAGATAACTATGGCTACACCTTC. Translated, it gives CASSLAEGAGDNYGYTF.